Sequencing of this T cell receptor beta chain was carried out in a study of T cell responses to AZD1222 COVID-19 vaccine. Study-wide results and limits: Donors in the cohort were predominantly white British and more often female, and clonal diversity was possibly underestimated. The breadth and depth of Spike-specific TCRs increased once two AZD1222 doses had been given. Seropositive at baseline were only 5 to 7 AZD1222 recipients.

This CDR3 is 13 amino acids long. The V end was cut by 5 bases, the J end by 8 bases, with 15 bases between. The V gene's germline CDR1 is MGHDK and CDR2 SYGVNS. Points on this clone: Its antigen is still unknown.

Produced via immunoSEQ multiplex PCR; TCRdb's table is partial and in-frame only. The repertoire holds tens of thousands of clones, with 70% to 85% as singletons. The V gene is TRBV25-1, the J gene TRBJ1-2; D unclear. This sequence originates from an adult in good health. The sample here was peripheral blood, taken on day 0 of MenACWY control vaccination. CDR3 nucleotide sequence: TGTGCCAGCAGTCCTTTTCAGCAGGCCGGCTACACCTTC. This translates into CASSPFQQAGYTF.